Here is one T cell receptor beta chain with its context. This table comes from immunoSEQ multiplex PCR, and its TCRdb copy is limited to in-frame clones, with some not included. Here the sample spans 90,000 to 100,000 clones, 87% being singletons. This record belongs to a study of OX40 agonist ivuxolimab in advanced cancers. CDR3 length: 16 amino acids. Trimming left V 2 bases short and J 2 bases short, with 14 bases between. Germline V CDR1 and CDR2: ENHRY, SYGVKD. The TCR originated in an adult with an advanced solid tumor such as melanoma, head and neck, liver or kidney cancer. The chain employs TRBV10-3 and TRBJ2-3; the D gene could be TRBD1 or TRBD2 (5 bases each). The sequencing used CD4+ or CD8+ T cells sorted from blood, collected in a trial of the OX40 agonist ivuxolimab. Written as DNA, the CDR3 is TGTGCCATCAGTGAGCCGGGAAAAGGGGCCACAGATACGCAGTATTTT. This codes for CAISEPGKGATDTQYF.